The present T cell receptor (beta chain) was sequenced within a study of spatial heterogeneity in lung cancer. Background on the study: TCR and UMI combinations that were unique each appeared, on average, more than ten times in raw reads. Study-level points and caveats: Ubiquitous expanded tumor TCRs were seen in blood more at resection than at follow-up.

The CDR3 covers 15 residues. V lost 4 bases and J lost 4; bases outside the gene matches: 8. Germline V lookup: CDR1 LGHDT, CDR2 YNNKEL (reference sequence). The sample's time point: sample taken at primary tumor resection. Whole RNA obtained from tumor, nontumor lung or frozen PBMC underwent sequencing without sorting. The approximately 79 donors had untreated early-stage non-small cell lung cancer. One entry per CDR3 protein, called by TCRdb with MiXCR from the 5' RACE reads. The sample carries under 40,000 distinct CDR3 sequences, around 5.8% recorded once. Concerning this clonotype itself: Its antigen remains unknown.

The material was PBMCs, obtained at surgery. The receptor's source is a male donor with early-stage non-small cell lung cancer. This sequence joins TRBV3-1 and TRBJ2-3, with 7 bases that match TRBD1. The DNA of the CDR3 is TGTGCCAGCAGCCCAACCACAGGGGCCGCAGATACGCAGTATTTT. Its protein product is CASSPTTGAADTQYF.